These T cell receptor beta chains were read from a single sample in a study of regulatory T cells in long-lasting Graves disease. TCRdb reprocessed the multiplex PCR reads via MiXCR and lists one record per CDR3 protein. Altogether hundreds of thousands of distinct CDR3 sequences are present, around 15% being singletons, with the ten largest covering just under 25%. This sample was also put to use in a study of T cells in Graves' hyperthyroidism and ophthalmopathy.

The sequencing used peripheral blood mononuclear cells (PBMCs), collected at new diagnosis, from a patient treated with antithyroid drugs. Receptor source: a woman aged 35 to 59 with Graves disease. Both conserved end residues are part of each CDR3. Fields, in order: J gene, V gene, D gene, CDR3 length, clone size, CDR3 DNA, CDR3 protein. The D gene is left open where the match is weak. Clone size is stated in some rows and not others, as once, few, many or a class when expanded.

J: TRBJ2-3
V: TRBV7-2
D: TRBD2
length: 15
size: many
DNA: TGTGCCAGCAGCTTAGGAGGACTAGAGGGAGATACGCAGTATTTT
CDR3: CASSLGGLEGDTQYF

J: TRBJ2-5
V: TRBV11-2
D: NA
length: 15
size: many
DNA: TGTGCCAGCAGCCTTCCCGGGACTTCGCGGGGGACCCAGTACTTC
CDR3: CASSLPGTSRGTQYF

J: TRBJ2-3
V: TRBV7-3
D: NA
length: 13
size: few
DNA: TGTGCCAGCAGTCTGACTTATACAGATACGCAGTATTTT
CDR3: CASSLTYTDTQYF

J: TRBJ2-5
V: TRBV4-2
D: NA
length: 16
size: many
DNA: TGTGCCAGCAGCCAAGATCTCTGGGGGAGCAAAGAGACCCAGTACTTC
CDR3: CASSQDLWGSKETQYF

J: TRBJ2-7
V: TRBV10-3
D: TRBD1
length: 14
size: few
DNA: TGTGCCACCTACAGTACAGGGGGCAAGTACGAGCAGTACTTC
CDR3: CATYSTGGKYEQYF

J: TRBJ1-1
V: TRBV12-3/TRBV12-4
D: TRBD1
length: 16
size: many
DNA: TGTGCCAGCAGTTATAGGACAGGGGTCCTGATCACTGAAGCTTTCTTT
CDR3: CASSYRTGVLITEAFF

J: TRBJ1-1
V: TRBV29-1
D: NA
length: 13
size: few
DNA: TGCAGCGCCGCGGGGGGTGGGTACACTGAAGCTTTCTTT
CDR3: CSAAGGGYTEAFF

J: TRBJ1-3
V: TRBV3-1
D: NA
length: 16
size: many
DNA: TGTGCCAGCTCTGACGGTCTATTTGACTCTGGAAACACCATATATTTT
CDR3: CASSDGLFDSGNTIYF

J: TRBJ2-5
V: TRBV12-3/TRBV12-4
D: NA
length: 15
size: few
DNA: TGTGCCAGCAGTTCCTCCAATCCCCCAAGCGGGACCCAGTACTTC
CDR3: CASSSSNPPSGTQYF

J: TRBJ2-3
V: TRBV7-9
D: TRBD2
length: 19
size: many
DNA: TGTGCCAGCAGCCTACCATGGACTAGCGGGGGGGCCAACTCAGATACGCAGTATTTT
CDR3: CASSLPWTSGGANSDTQYF

J: TRBJ1-5
V: TRBV7-2
D: TRBD1
length: 17
size: NA
DNA: TGTGCCAGCAGCTTAGCGACCCACAGGGGGAGCGGTCAGCCCCAGCATTTT
CDR3: CASSLATHRGSGQPQHF

J: TRBJ2-3
V: TRBV12-3/TRBV12-4
D: NA
length: 15
size: many
DNA: TGTGCCAGCAGTTTAGGAGCGGCTAGCACAGATACGCAGTATTTT
CDR3: CASSLGAASTDTQYF

J: TRBJ1-1
V: TRBV5-1
D: NA
length: 15
size: NA
DNA: TGCGCCAGCAGCTTTGGTTTCCAGGTGAACACTGAAGCTTTCTTT
CDR3: CASSFGFQVNTEAFF

J: TRBJ2-1
V: TRBV9
D: NA
length: 14
size: few
DNA: TGTGCCAGCAGCGTAGAGGGGGGCGGGGATGAGCAGTTCTTC
CDR3: CASSVEGGGDEQFF

J: TRBJ1-2
V: TRBV12-3/TRBV12-4
D: NA
length: 15
size: many
DNA: TGTGCCAGCACCACAACCGTCACGTCTTCCTATGGCTACACCTTC
CDR3: CASTTTVTSSYGYTF

J: TRBJ1-1
V: TRBV6-5
D: NA
length: 15
size: many
DNA: TGTGCCAGCAGTTACTCGGTGATGGTAGCCGCTGAAGCTTTCTTT
CDR3: CASSYSVMVAAEAFF

J: TRBJ2-3
V: TRBV20-1
D: TRBD2
length: 16
size: many
DNA: TGCAGTGCGGGGGGACTAGCGGGGCTTCGAGGAGATACGCAGTATTTT
CDR3: CSAGGLAGLRGDTQYF

J: TRBJ2-2
V: TRBV28
D: TRBD1
length: 17
size: few
DNA: TGTGCCAGCAGTCAACCTCCGGGACAGGGTCCCCCCGGGGAGCTGTTTTTT
CDR3: CASSQPPGQGPPGELFF

J: TRBJ1-2
V: TRBV4-1
D: NA
length: 14
size: few
DNA: TGCGCCAGCAGCCAACCCGGGACATCTTTCGGCTACACCTTC
CDR3: CASSQPGTSFGYTF

J: TRBJ1-2
V: TRBV29-1
D: NA
length: 15
size: few
DNA: TGCAGCGTATCGGACAGTACCATTAATAACTATGGCTACACCTTC
CDR3: CSVSDSTINNYGYTF

J: TRBJ2-4
V: TRBV7-6
D: TRBD2
length: 14
size: few
DNA: TGTGCCAGCAGCTTAGAAGCGGGGGGAAACATTCAGTACTTC
CDR3: CASSLEAGGNIQYF

J: TRBJ1-1
V: TRBV11-3
D: NA
length: 13
size: many
DNA: TGTGCCAGCAGCTCGATGCGGGACACTGAAGCTTTCTTT
CDR3: CASSSMRDTEAFF

J: TRBJ2-2
V: TRBV2
D: TRBD2
length: 16
size: NA
DNA: TGTGCCAGCAGCAGGCTAGCGGGGATGAACACCGGGGAGCTGTTTTTT
CDR3: CASSRLAGMNTGELFF

J: TRBJ2-2
V: TRBV12-3/TRBV12-4
D: NA
length: 15
size: NA
DNA: TGTGCCAGCACCCCGGGACGGAGACACACCGGGGAGCTGTTTTTT
CDR3: CASTPGRRHTGELFF

J: TRBJ1-2
V: TRBV6-2/TRBV6-3
D: NA
length: 12
size: NA
DNA: TGTGCCAGCAGTTACTTATGGGTTGGCTACACCTTC
CDR3: CASSYLWVGYTF

J: TRBJ2-7
V: TRBV5-5
D: TRBD1
length: 15
size: NA
DNA: TGTGCCAGCAGCTTTTCCGGGACAGGGGGCGGCGAGCAGTACTTC
CDR3: CASSFSGTGGGEQYF

J: TRBJ2-2
V: TRBV2
D: TRBD2
length: 16
size: NA
DNA: TGTGCCAGCAGTGACTCAGCGGGGGGGCCGGCCGGGGAGCTGTTTTTT
CDR3: CASSDSAGGPAGELFF

J: TRBJ1-2
V: TRBV28
D: NA
length: 13
size: many
DNA: TGTGCCAGCAGTCCGGGTAGGGGCTATGGCTACACCTTC
CDR3: CASSPGRGYGYTF